These 8 T cell receptor beta chains originate from one sample sequenced in a study of cytomegalovirus exposure and HLA in healthy donors (dated by TCRdb to about 2017). The method was the immunoSEQ multiplex PCR assay. A mixture of 60 forward primers for TCR Vbeta segments and 13 reverse primers for TCR Jbeta segments was used in the multiplex PCR. The table was pulled from immuneACCESS by TCRdb, which kept in-frame rearrangements only. Such tables lose some clones; where checked, under half of the loss comes from unresolved V genes, and the rest has no known cause. A total of over 85,000 clones appear in this sample, approximately 80% of them only once. Less than 7.5% of the sample is held by the ten biggest clonotypes. The specimen sequenced was PBMCs. Source of these receptors: a man younger than 40 in good health and CMV-seropositive.

This chain connects TRBV6-6 to TRBJ2-3; 12 positions match TRBD2. The CDR3 is made up of 15 amino acids. J gave up 4 bases and V 7 bases, and 6 bases lay outside the gene matches. Germline V gene sequence: CDR1 MNHNY, CDR2 SVGAGI (reference sequence). The CDR3 sequence is CASTLAGGQADTQYF. Here the CDR3 DNA reads TGTGCCAGCACCCTAGCGGGGGGGCAGGCAGATACGCAGTATTTT.

The rearrangement joins TRBV7-8 to TRBJ2-5, with TRBD2 matching over 8 bases. The CDR3 totals 16 residues. Germline-derived CDR1 and CDR2 are SGHVS and FQNEAQ. With 3 bases clipped from V and 2 bases from J, the junction kept 8 bases outside the gene matches. CDR3 loop: CASSFSSGGTQETQYF. DNA of the CDR3: TGTGCCAGCAGCTTTTCGAGCGGGGGAACACAAGAGACCCAGTACTTC.

This chain uses TRBV19 with TRBJ1-5; 8 bases are shared with TRBD1. The CDR3 length is 14 residues. V was clipped by 5 bases and J by 6 bases; unmatched bases: 6. Germline V gene lookup returns CDR1 LNHDA and CDR2 SQIVND (reference sequence). The CDR3 region has the DNA TGTGCCAGTAGTGCAACAGGGGGTAGTCAGCCCCAGCATTTT. The encoded protein is CASSATGGSQPQHF.

The rearrangement links TRBV5-1 to TRBJ2-5; the D gene is possibly TRBD2 (5 bases). The ends were cut back, 0 bases at V and 5 bases at J, with 11 bases in the middle. Germline V lookup: CDR1 SGHRS, CDR2 YFSETQ. CDR3 size: 14 residues. In DNA form, the CDR3 reads TGCGCCAGCAGCTTGGGTCCGGGGTTGGAGACCCAGTACTTC. Protein sequence: CASSLGPGLETQYF. Using reference TRBV5-1 and TRBJ2-5 for the parts outside the CDR3, the full variable domain is KAGVTQTPRYLIKTRGQQVTLSCSPISGHRSVSWYQQTPGQGLQFLFEYFSETQRNKGNFPGRFSGRQFSNSRSEMNVSTLELGDSALYLCASSLGPGLETQYFGPGTRLLVL.

This clone was counted between two and nine times. The rearrangement uses TRBV28 and TRBJ2-4; D is perhaps TRBD1 (6 bases). With 7 bases removed from V and 0 bases from J, the gap between germline ends came to 19 bases. The CDR3 is 17 residues long. CDR1 MDHEN and CDR2 SYDVKM come from the germline V gene. CDR3 loop: CASTPLRDTIAKNIQYF. CDR3 nucleotide sequence: TGTGCCAGCACCCCCCTTCGGGACACCATAGCCAAAAACATTCAGTACTTC.

The J gene is TRBJ2-3, the V gene TRBV2; 7 bases are shared with TRBD1. The CDR3 is made up of 15 amino acids. Per germline, CDR1 SNHLY and CDR2 FYNNEI. V dropped 1 base and J dropped 3; count of bases not matched to a gene: 4. CDR3: CASSEDQGVTDTQYF. Here the CDR3 DNA reads TGTGCCAGCAGTGAAGATCAGGGGGTAACAGATACGCAGTATTTT.

This clone has just a few counts. V usage is TRBV7-9 and J usage is TRBJ2-7, with a tentative D call TRBD1 (5 bases). Germline CDR1 reads SEHNR; CDR2 reads FQNEAQ (reference sequence). V gave up 1 base and J gave up 3 bases, with 7 bases separating them. CDR3 length: 13 amino acids. CDR3 sequence reads: CASSLDGHYEQYF. The CDR3 bases are TGTGCCAGCAGCTTAGATGGACACTACGAGCAGTACTTC.

V gene TRBV6-5 combines with J gene TRBJ2-2; 8 bases fit TRBD2. J was trimmed by 3 bases and V by 2 bases; bases with no gene match: 2. This CDR3 has 15 amino acids. Germline CDR1 reads MNHEY; CDR2 reads SVGAGI. The CDR3 reads CASSYAGGYTGELFF. In DNA, the CDR3 is TGTGCCAGCAGTTACGCGGGGGGTTACACCGGGGAGCTGTTTTTT.